This T cell receptor beta chain was captured in a study of circulating tumor DNA in untreated peripheral T-cell lymphoma. Before treatment, baseline tumor tissue was collected for sequencing. The method was immunoSEQ multiplex PCR; TCRdb's version includes in-frame clones alone and lacks a portion of them. The sample carries about 7,200 clones, roughly 80% recorded once. The CDR3 totals 13 residues. Trimming cost V 3 bases and J 8 bases; bases outside gene matches: 3. Germline V gives CDR1 SGHDN, CDR2 FVKESK. V is TRBV14 and J is TRBJ1-4; 7 bases map to TRBD1. This TCR derives from a human donor with peripheral T-cell lymphoma. Sequences were obtained from tumor tissue. The CDR3 is CASSHQGQEKLFF. The CDR3 bases are TGTGCCAGCAGCCACCAGGGACAGGAAAAACTGTTTTTT.